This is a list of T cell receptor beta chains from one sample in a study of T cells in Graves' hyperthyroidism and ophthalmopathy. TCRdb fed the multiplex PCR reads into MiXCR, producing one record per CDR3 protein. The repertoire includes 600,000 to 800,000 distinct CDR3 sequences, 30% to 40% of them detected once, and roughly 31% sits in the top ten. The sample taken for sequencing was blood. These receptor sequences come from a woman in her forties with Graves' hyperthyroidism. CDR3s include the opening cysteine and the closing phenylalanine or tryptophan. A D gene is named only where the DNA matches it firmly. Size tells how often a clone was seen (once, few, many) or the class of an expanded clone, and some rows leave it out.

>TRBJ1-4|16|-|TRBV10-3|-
TGTGCCAGCAGTTCCCCATCGACGGGCAGGGGTGAAAAACTGTTTTTT
CASSSPSTGRGEKLFF
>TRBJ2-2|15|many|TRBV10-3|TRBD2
TGTGCCATCAGGGGGGGGACGGCGAACACCGGGGAGCTGTTTTTT
CAIRGGTANTGELFF
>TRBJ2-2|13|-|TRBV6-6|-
TGTGCCAGCAGTGATCTAGGGGCGGGGGAGCTGTTTTTT
CASSDLGAGELFF
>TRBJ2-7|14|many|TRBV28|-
TGTGCCAGCAGTTTCCCCCCGGTGAACTACGAGCAGTACTTC
CASSFPPVNYEQYF
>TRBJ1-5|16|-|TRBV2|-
TGTGCCAGCAGTTCTTACAGGGCCCCTAGCAATCAGCCCCAGCATTTT
CASSSYRAPSNQPQHF
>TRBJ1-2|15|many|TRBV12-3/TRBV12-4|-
TGTGCCAGCAGTCCGCATGGGGGACCTAACTATGGCTACACCTTC
CASSPHGGPNYGYTF
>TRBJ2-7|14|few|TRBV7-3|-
TGTGCCAGCAGCCCTTGGGACGGATACTACGAGCAGTACTTC
CASSPWDGYYEQYF
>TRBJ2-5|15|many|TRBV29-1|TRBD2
TGCAGCGTTGTCCCCACTAGCGGGGCTCAAGAGACCCAGTACTTC
CSVVPTSGAQETQYF
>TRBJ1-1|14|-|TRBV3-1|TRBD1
TGTGCCAGCAACTTACAGGGGGCACGCACTGAAGCTTTCTTT
CASNLQGARTEAFF
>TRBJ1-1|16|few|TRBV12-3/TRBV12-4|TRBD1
TGTGCCAGCAGCCAAGATAGCAGGGGGATGAACACTGAAGCTTTCTTT
CASSQDSRGMNTEAFF
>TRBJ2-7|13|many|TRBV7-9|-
TGTGCCAGCAGCTCCTATGCGGAGGGAGAGCAGTACTTC
CASSSYAEGEQYF
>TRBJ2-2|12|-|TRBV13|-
TGTGCCAGCGAGGGGCGGTCCGGGGAGCTGCTTTTT
CASEGRSGELLF
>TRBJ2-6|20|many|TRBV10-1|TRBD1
TGCGCCAGCAGTACTCCGGGACAGGGTCGGCCTAAAACTGGGGCCAACGTCCTGACTTTC
CASSTPGQGRPKTGANVLTF
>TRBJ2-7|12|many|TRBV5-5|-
TGTGCCAGCAGCTGGAAGGCCTACGAGCAGTACTTC
CASSWKAYEQYF
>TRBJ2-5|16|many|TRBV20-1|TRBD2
TGCAGTGCTAGACGGGGACTAGCCACTCTCCAAGAGACCCAGTACTTC
CSARRGLATLQETQYF
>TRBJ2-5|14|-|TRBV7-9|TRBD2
TGTGCCAGCAGCCTACTAGCGGGAGAGGTGACCCAGTACTTC
CASSLLAGEVTQYF
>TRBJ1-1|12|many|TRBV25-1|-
TGTGCCAGCAAATCAGGGAACACTGAAGCTTTCTTT
CASKSGNTEAFF
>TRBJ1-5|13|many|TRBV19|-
TGTGCCAGTAGTAGGGCGGTCCATCAGCCCCAGCATTTT
CASSRAVHQPQHF
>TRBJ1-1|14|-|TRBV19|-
TGTGCCAGTAGTCCCGGACAGTTGATCACTGAAGCTTTCTTT
CASSPGQLITEAFF
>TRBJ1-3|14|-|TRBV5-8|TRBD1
TGTGCCAGCAGCCCGACAGGGGACAGAAACACCATATATTTT
CASSPTGDRNTIYF
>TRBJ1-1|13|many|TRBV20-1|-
TGCAGTGCTGGGGACGGGTTGGTCACTGAAGCTTTCTTT
CSAGDGLVTEAFF
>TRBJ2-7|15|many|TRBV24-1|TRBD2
TGTGCCACCATCCACCCAAGAGCGGGAGAGCGGGAGCAGTACTTC
CATIHPRAGEREQYF
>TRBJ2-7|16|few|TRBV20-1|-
TGCAGTGCTAGAGATCGGACACAGGGAGCCTCCTACAAGCAGTACTTC
CSARDRTQGASYKQYF
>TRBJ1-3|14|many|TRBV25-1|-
TGTGCCAGCTGGACGGGCTACTCTGGAAACACCATATATTTT
CASWTGYSGNTIYF